This T cell receptor (beta chain) was captured in a study of blood T cell repertoires in COVID-19. Authors' data handling: Quantification of nucleated cells was approximated via reference gene primer amplification. Method: immunoSEQ multiplex PCR; TCRdb's copy keeps in-frame clones and lacks some. The DNA gave D and trimming, while V, J and clone size come from that table. The data contain roughly 59,000 clones, more than 60% of them singletons. This clone was detected a few times. The germline CDR1 and CDR2 sequences are SEHNR and FQNEAQ (reference sequence). V shed 5 bases and J shed 7 bases, with 23 bases lying between them. The CDR3 loop spans 16 amino acids.

The chain recombines TRBV7-9 with TRBJ1-2, with TRBD1 as a possible D gene (5 bases). What was sequenced was peripheral blood. The receptor was isolated from a human donor in a cohort sampled during active COVID-19. The CDR3 is CASSHLPTEGRSGYTF. CDR3 in DNA: TGTGCCAGCAGCCATCTACCAACAGAGGGGAGGAGTGGCTACACCTTC.